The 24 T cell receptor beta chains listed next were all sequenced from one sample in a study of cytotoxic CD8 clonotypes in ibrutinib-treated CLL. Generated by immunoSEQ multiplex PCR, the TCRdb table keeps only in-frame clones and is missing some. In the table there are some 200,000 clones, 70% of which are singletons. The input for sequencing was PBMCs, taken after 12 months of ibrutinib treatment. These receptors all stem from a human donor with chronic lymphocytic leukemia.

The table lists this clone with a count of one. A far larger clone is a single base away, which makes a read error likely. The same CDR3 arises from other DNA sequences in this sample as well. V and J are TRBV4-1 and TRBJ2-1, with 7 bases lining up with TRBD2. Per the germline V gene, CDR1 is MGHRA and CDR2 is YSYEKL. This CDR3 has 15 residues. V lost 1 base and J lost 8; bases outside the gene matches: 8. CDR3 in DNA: TGCGCCAGCAGCCAAGGGACTAGGGACCGCGATGAGCAGTTCTTC. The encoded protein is CASSQGTRDRDEQFF.

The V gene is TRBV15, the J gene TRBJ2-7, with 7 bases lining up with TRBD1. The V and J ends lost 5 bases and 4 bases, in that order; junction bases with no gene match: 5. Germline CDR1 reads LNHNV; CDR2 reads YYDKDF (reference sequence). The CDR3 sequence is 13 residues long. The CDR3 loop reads CATSGRGPYEQYF. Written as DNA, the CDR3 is TGTGCCACCAGCGGTAGGGGGCCGTACGAGCAGTACTTC. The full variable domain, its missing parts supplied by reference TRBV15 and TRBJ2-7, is DAMVIQNPRYQVTQFGKPVTLSCSQTLNHNVMYWYQQKSSQAPKLLFHYYDKDFNNEADTPDNFQSRRPNTSFCFLDIRSPGLGDTAMYLCATSGRGPYEQYFGPGTRLTVT.

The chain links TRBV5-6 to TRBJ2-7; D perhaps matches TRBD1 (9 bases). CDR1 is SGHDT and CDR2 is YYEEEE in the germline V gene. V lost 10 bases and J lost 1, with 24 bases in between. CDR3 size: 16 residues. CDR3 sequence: CAVPSIAGQGSYEQYF. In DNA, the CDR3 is TGTGCCGTCCCCTCTATAGCGGGACAGGGATCCTACGAGCAGTACTTC. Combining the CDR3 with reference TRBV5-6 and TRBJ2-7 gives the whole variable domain DAGVTQSPTHLIKTRGQQVTLRCSPKSGHDTVSWYQQALGQGPQFIFQYYEEEERQRGNFPDRFSGHQFPNYSSELNVNALLLGDSALYLCAVPSIAGQGSYEQYFGPGTRLTVT.

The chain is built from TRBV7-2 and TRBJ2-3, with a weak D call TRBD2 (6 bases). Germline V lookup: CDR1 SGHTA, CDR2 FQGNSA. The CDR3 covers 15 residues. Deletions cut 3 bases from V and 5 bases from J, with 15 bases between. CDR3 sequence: CASSLTSQAGDTQYF. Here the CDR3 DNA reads TGTGCCAGCAGCTTGACGTCCCAAGCGGGAGATACGCAGTATTTT.

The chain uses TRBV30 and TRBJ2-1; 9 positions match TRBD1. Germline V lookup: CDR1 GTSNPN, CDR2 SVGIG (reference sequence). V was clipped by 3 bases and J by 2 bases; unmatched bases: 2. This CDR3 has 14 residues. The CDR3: CAWRDRGPYNEQFF. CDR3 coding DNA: TGTGCCTGGAGGGACAGGGGACCCTACAATGAGCAGTTCTTC. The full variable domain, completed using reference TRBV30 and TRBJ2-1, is SQTIHQWPATLVQPVGSPLSLECTVEGTSNPNLYWYRQAAGRGLQLLFYSVGIGQISSEVPQNLSASRPQDRQFILSSKKLLLSDSGFYLCAWRDRGPYNEQFFGPGTRLTVL.

This CDR3 is CATSRERHSGNTIYF. Here the CDR3 DNA reads TGTGCCACCAGCAGAGAGCGCCACTCTGGAAACACCATATATTTT. The rearrangement links TRBV15 to TRBJ1-3, with D unclear. The CDR3 runs 15 residues. Germline values: CDR1 LNHNV, CDR2 YYDKDF (reference sequence). Trimming stripped 0 bases from V and 0 bases from J, with 6 bases between.

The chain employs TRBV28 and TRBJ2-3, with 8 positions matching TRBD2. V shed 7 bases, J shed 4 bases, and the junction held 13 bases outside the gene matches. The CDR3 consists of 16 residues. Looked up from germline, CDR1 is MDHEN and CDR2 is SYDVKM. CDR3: CASIRGEREWADTQYF. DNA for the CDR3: TGTGCCAGCATCCGAGGGGAGCGGGAGTGGGCAGATACGCAGTATTTT.

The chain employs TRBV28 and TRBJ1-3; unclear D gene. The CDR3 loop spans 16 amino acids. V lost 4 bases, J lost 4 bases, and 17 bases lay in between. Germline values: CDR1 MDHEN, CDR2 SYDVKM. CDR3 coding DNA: TGTGCCAGCAGTTCCTCAAAGCCCGAAGCAGGAAACACCATATATTTT. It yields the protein CASSSSKPEAGNTIYF. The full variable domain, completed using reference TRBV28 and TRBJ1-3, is DVKVTQSSRYLVKRTGEKVFLECVQDMDHENMFWYRQDPGLGLRLIYFSYDVKMKEKGDIPEGYSVSREKKERFSLILESASTNQTSMYLCASSSSKPEAGNTIYFGEGSWLTVV.

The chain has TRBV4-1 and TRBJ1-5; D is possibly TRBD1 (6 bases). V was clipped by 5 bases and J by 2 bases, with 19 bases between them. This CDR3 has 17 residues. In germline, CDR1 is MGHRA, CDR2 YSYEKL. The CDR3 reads CASSTAVGGTGNQPQHF. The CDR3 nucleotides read TGCGCCAGCAGCACCGCTGTCGGGGGCACTGGCAATCAGCCCCAGCATTTT.

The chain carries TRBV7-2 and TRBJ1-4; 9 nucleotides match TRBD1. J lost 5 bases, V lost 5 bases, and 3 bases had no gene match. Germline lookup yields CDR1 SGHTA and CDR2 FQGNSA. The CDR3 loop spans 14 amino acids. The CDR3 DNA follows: TGTGCCAGCAGCATGGGACAGGGAAATGAAAAACTGTTTTTT. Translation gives CASSMGQGNEKLFF.

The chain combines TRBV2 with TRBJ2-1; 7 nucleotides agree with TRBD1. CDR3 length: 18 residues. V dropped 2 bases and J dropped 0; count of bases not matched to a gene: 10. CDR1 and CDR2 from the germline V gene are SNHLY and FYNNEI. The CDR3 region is CASSELGRGTSSYNEQFF. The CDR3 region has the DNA TGTGCCAGCAGTGAACTCGGCAGGGGGACGAGCTCCTACAATGAGCAGTTCTTC.

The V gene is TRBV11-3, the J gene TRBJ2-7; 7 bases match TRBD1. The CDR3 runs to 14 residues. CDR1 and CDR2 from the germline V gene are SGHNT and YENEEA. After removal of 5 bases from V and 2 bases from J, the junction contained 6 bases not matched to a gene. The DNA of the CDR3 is TGTGCCAGCAGCGAATCGACAGGGCCCTACGAGCAGTACTTC. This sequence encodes CASSESTGPYEQYF.

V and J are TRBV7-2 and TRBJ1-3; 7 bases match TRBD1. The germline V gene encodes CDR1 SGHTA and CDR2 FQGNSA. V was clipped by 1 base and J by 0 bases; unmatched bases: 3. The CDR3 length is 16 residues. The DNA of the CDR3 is TGTGCCAGCAGCTTAGAGGGGGCCAGCTCTGGAAACACCATATATTTT. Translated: CASSLEGASSGNTIYF.

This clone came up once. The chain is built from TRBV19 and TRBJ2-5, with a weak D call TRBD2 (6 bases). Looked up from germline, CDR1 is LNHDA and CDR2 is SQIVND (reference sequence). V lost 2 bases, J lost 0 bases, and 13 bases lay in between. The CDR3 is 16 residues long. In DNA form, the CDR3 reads TGTGCCAGTAGTATACAGAGCGGGCGGTACCAAGAGACCCAGTACTTC. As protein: CASSIQSGRYQETQYF.

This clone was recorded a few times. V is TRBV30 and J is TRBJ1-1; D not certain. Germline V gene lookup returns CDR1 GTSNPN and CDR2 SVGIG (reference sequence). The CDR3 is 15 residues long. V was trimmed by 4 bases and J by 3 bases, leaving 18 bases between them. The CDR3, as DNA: TGTGCCTGGATTGTGACAATAAGGAGGGACACTGAAGCTTTCTTT. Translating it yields CAWIVTIRRDTEAFF.

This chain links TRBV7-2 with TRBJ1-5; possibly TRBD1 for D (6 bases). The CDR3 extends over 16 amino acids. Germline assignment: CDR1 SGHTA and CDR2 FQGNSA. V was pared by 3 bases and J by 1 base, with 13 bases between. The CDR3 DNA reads TGTGCCAGCAGCTTGGGAGGGGGGAGAAGCAATCAGCCCCAGCATTTT. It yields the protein CASSLGGGRSNQPQHF.

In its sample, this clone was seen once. The CDR3 spells CASSSRGAEGYGYTF. DNA for the CDR3: TGTGCCAGCAGCTCACGGGGGGCGGAGGGCTATGGCTACACCTTC. This chain links TRBV7-2 with TRBJ1-2; perhaps TRBD1 as D (6 bases). With 4 bases removed from V and 4 bases from J, the gap between germline ends came to 16 bases. Germline V gives CDR1 SGHTA, CDR2 FQGNSA. The CDR3 is 15 residues long.

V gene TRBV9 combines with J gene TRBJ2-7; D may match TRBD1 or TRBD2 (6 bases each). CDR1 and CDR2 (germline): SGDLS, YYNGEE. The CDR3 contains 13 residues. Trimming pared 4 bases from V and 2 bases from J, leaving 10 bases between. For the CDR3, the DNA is TGTGCCAGCAGCCCGAGGGGGGCCTACGAGCAGTACTTC. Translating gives CASSPRGAYEQYF.

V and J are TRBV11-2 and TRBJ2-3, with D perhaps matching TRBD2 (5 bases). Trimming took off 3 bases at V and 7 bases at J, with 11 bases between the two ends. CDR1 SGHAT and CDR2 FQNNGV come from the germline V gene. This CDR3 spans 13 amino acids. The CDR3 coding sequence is TGTGCCAGCAGCTTGGGCGGGTACTATACGCAGTATTTT. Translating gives CASSLGGYYTQYF.

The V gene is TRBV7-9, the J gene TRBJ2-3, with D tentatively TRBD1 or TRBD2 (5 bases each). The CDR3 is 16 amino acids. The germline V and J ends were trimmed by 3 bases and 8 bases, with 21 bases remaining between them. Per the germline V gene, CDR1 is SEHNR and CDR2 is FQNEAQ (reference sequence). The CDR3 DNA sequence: TGTGCCAGCAGCTTGGGGGACCGGGGCGGCGCAGGTACGCAGTATTTT. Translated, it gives CASSLGDRGGAGTQYF.

CDR3 nucleotides: TGTGCCAGCAGTGAAGTGGCCCGTAATCAGCCCCAGCATTTT. Translated, it gives CASSEVARNQPQHF. The rearrangement joins TRBV2 to TRBJ1-5; D is undetermined. Trimming left V 1 base short and J 4 bases short, with 8 bases between. Germline V gene sequence: CDR1 SNHLY, CDR2 FYNNEI. CDR3 length equals 14 residues.

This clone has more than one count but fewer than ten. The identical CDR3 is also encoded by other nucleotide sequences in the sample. The CDR3 here is CASSQGSSYEQYF. In DNA, the CDR3 is TGTGCCAGCAGCCAAGGTAGCTCCTACGAGCAGTACTTC. The chain has TRBV14 and TRBJ2-7; the D is unclear. The germline V gene encodes CDR1 SGHDN and CDR2 FVKESK. The CDR3 covers 13 residues. V dropped 1 base and J dropped 0 bases, with 4 bases sitting between them.

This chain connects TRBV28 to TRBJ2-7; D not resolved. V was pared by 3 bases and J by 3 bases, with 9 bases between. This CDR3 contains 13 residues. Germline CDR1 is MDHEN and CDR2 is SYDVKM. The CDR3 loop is CASSLWQDYEQYF. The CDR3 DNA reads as TGTGCCAGCAGTTTGTGGCAGGACTACGAGCAGTACTTC.

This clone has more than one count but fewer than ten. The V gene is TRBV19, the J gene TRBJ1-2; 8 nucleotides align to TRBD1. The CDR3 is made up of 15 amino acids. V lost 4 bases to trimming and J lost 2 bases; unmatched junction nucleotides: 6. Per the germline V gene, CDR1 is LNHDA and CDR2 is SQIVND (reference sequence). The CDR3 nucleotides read TGTGCCAGTAGTAAACCGGGACAGGAGAACTATGGCTACACCTTC. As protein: CASSKPGQENYGYTF.